The 27 T cell receptor beta chains below come from one sample, sequenced in a study of T cell responses to AZD1222 COVID-19 vaccine. Sequencing was performed with immunoSEQ multiplex PCR; in TCRdb, only in-frame clones are kept and a portion is missing. The table records 40,000 to 55,000 clones, 70% to 90% of them present only once. The sequencing here drew on peripheral blood, taken 28 days after the second AZD1222 dose. These receptors all come from an adult who received the AZD1222 COVID-19 vaccine.

J is TRBJ2-7 and V is TRBV5-1; TRBD2 matches at 8 bases. Per the germline V gene, CDR1 is SGHRS and CDR2 is YFSETQ. V trimming: 0 bases; J trimming: 1 base; junction bases outside the gene matches: 0. The CDR3 has 14 residues. The CDR3 nucleotides are TGCGCCAGCAGCTTGGAGCGGGGGTCCTACGAGCAGTACTTC. Protein sequence: CASSLERGSYEQYF.

In its sample, this clone was seen a few times. CDR3 DNA sequence: TGTGCCAGCAGCTTGGCCACCTCCTACGAGCAGTACTTC. Translation gives CASSLATSYEQYF. The chain carries TRBV5-4 and TRBJ2-7; no definite D call. CDR3 length: 13 amino acids. V gave up 0 bases and J gave up 0 bases, with 4 bases separating them. CDR1 and CDR2 from the germline V gene are SGHNT and YYREEE (reference sequence).

The chain recombines TRBV11-2 with TRBJ2-7; 8 bases are shared with TRBD1. V lost 0 bases, J lost 13 bases, and 8 bases stayed unmatched. Germline V gives CDR1 SGHAT, CDR2 FQNNGV. This CDR3 region has 13 residues. The CDR3 coding sequence is TGTGCCAGCAGCTTAGAACCTCGGACAGGGTCCTACTTC. Protein product: CASSLEPRTGSYF. The full variable domain, rest sourced from reference TRBV11-2 and TRBJ2-7, is EAGVAQSPRYKIIEKRQSVAFWCNPISGHATLYWYQQILGQGPKLLIQFQNNGVVDDSQLPKDRFSAERLKGVDSTLKIQPAKLEDSAVYLCASSLEPRTGSYFGPGTRLTVT.

The rearrangement links TRBV5-5 to TRBJ1-1, with 7 bases that match TRBD1. Unmatched junction bases numbered 9, after V lost 3 bases and J lost 7 bases. The CDR3 sequence is 14 residues long. In germline, CDR1 is SGHKS, CDR2 YYEKEE (reference sequence). CDR3 sequence: CASSSQGNLGEAFF. The CDR3 DNA reads TGTGCCAGCAGCTCACAGGGGAATTTGGGTGAAGCTTTCTTT.

The rearrangement links TRBV19 to TRBJ2-3; TRBD1 matches 9 bases. The germline CDR1 and CDR2 sequences are LNHDA and SQIVND (reference sequence). V lost 9 bases, J lost 0 bases, and 1 base stayed unmatched. The CDR3 runs to 13 residues. CDR3 coding DNA: TGTGCCAGCGGGACAGGGAGCACAGATACGCAGTATTTT. It encodes CASGTGSTDTQYF.

V usage is TRBV20-1 and J usage is TRBJ2-7; the match to TRBD1 covers 8 bases. Germline CDR1 is DFQATT and CDR2 is SNEGSKA (reference sequence). This CDR3 region has 11 residues. With 6 bases clipped from V and 7 bases from J, the junction kept 5 bases outside the gene matches. CDR3 sequence (DNA): TGCAGTGCCAAGACAGGGGTTGAGCAGTACTTC. Translated, it gives CSAKTGVEQYF.

This chain joins TRBV28 and TRBJ1-1; weak D call: TRBD1 (5 bases). Germline V gene lookup returns CDR1 MDHEN and CDR2 SYDVKM. This CDR3 has 13 amino acids. V was clipped by 3 bases and J by 5 bases, with 10 bases between them. CDR3 nucleotide sequence: TGTGCCAGCAGTTTGGGGGGGAGTACTGAAGCTTTCTTT. It encodes CASSLGGSTEAFF.

V is TRBV28 and J is TRBJ1-2, with D tentatively TRBD1 (5 bases). Germline loops: CDR1 MDHEN, CDR2 SYDVKM. There are 15 residues in the CDR3. The V and J ends lost 6 bases and 1 base respectively, with 15 bases between them. The chain's CDR3 is CASRQQQAYNYGYTF. CDR3 in DNA: TGTGCCAGCAGACAACAACAGGCCTATAACTATGGCTACACCTTC.

The J gene is TRBJ1-5, the V gene TRBV5-1; D remains ambiguous. The CDR3 loop spans 15 amino acids. The germline V gene encodes CDR1 SGHRS and CDR2 YFSETQ. The V gene lost 4 bases and the J gene lost 0 bases, with 11 bases spanning the gap. CDR3 nucleotides: TGCGCCAGCAGCCCGGACGGCCATAGCAATCAGCCCCAGCATTTT. Translating gives CASSPDGHSNQPQHF. The full variable domain, with the rest looked up from reference TRBV5-1 and TRBJ1-5, is KAGVTQTPRYLIKTRGQQVTLSCSPISGHRSVSWYQQTPGQGLQFLFEYFSETQRNKGNFPGRFSGRQFSNSRSEMNVSTLELGDSALYLCASSPDGHSNQPQHFGDGTRLSIL.

The J gene is TRBJ2-5, the V gene TRBV6-1; D gene ambiguous. CDR1 and CDR2 from the germline V gene are MNHNS and SASEGT. The CDR3 has 15 residues. V was pared by 1 base and J by 2 bases, with 11 bases between. The CDR3, as DNA: TGTGCCAGCAGTGAAGGGAAAGGGCAGCAAGAGACCCAGTACTTC. Translated: CASSEGKGQQETQYF.

The rearrangement links TRBV25-1 to TRBJ2-2; TRBD1 might be the D (6 bases). Germline loops: CDR1 MGHDK, CDR2 SYGVNS. V lost 5 bases and J lost 4, with 20 bases in between. The length of the CDR3 is 17 residues. The CDR3 sequence is CASSKTAGVFSTGELFF. CDR3 sequence (DNA): TGTGCCAGCAGTAAGACGGCAGGGGTTTTTAGCACCGGGGAGCTGTTTTTT.

The chain couples TRBV6-5 to TRBJ1-2, with 9 bases aligning to TRBD1. The CDR3 is 15 residues long. Germline CDR1 MNHEY, CDR2 SVGAGI. Germline trimming cut 2 bases from V and 0 bases from J; bases unmatched to any gene: 1. CDR3 DNA: TGTGCCAGCAGTTACCGGGACAGGGCTAACTATGGCTACACCTTC. It specifies CASSYRDRANYGYTF.

This clone is deemed large. The J gene is TRBJ2-3, the V gene TRBV7-8, with 7 positions matching TRBD2. Trimming removed 5 bases from V and 0 bases from J; junction bases left unmatched: 11. The CDR3 length is 17 residues. CDR1 is SGHVS and CDR2 is FQNEAQ in the germline V gene. The CDR3 sequence is CASSARLSAGSTDTQYF. CDR3 in DNA: TGTGCCAGCAGCGCACGCCTTTCAGCGGGGAGCACAGATACGCAGTATTTT. Supplemented by reference TRBV7-8 and TRBJ2-3, the full variable domain reads GAGVSQSPRYKVAKRGQDVALRCDPISGHVSLFWYQQALGQGPEFLTYFQNEAQLDKSGLPSDRFFAERPEGSVSTLKIQRTQQEDSAVYLCASSARLSAGSTDTQYFGPGTRLTVL.

V usage is TRBV7-2 and J usage is TRBJ2-7; 8 bases align to TRBD1. This CDR3 spans 15 amino acids. V gave up 5 bases and J gave up 3 bases; unmatched junction bases: 9. CDR1 and CDR2 from the germline V gene are SGHTA and FQGNSA. CDR3 in amino acids: CASSQGTGKLYEQYF. The CDR3 DNA is TGTGCCAGCAGCCAGGGGACAGGAAAACTCTACGAGCAGTACTTC.

This rearrangement joins TRBV29-1 to TRBJ1-5; D gene unclear. The CDR3 contains 15 residues. CDR1 and CDR2 (germline): SQVTM, ANQGSEA. V was cut by 7 bases and J by 5 bases, with 21 bases left in between. The CDR3 sequence: CSALVRTNGDQPQHF. The CDR3 DNA reads as TGCAGCGCCCTAGTAAGGACGAACGGGGATCAGCCCCAGCATTTT.

V and J are TRBV2 and TRBJ1-5, with a weak D call TRBD1 (6 bases). Germline V lookup: CDR1 SNHLY, CDR2 FYNNEI. The ends were cut back, 5 bases at V and 2 bases at J, with 7 bases in the middle. This CDR3 has 13 amino acids. The CDR3 here is CASSWTGNQPQHF. The CDR3 nucleotides are TGTGCCAGCAGTTGGACAGGCAATCAGCCCCAGCATTTT.

The rearrangement links TRBV5-1 to TRBJ2-3; D gene uncertain. Germline lookup yields CDR1 SGHRS and CDR2 YFSETQ. Trimming shortened V by 5 bases and J by 0 bases, and 16 bases separated the two germline ends. CDR3 length: 16 residues. The CDR3 loop is CASSPGPASSTDTQYF. CDR3 nucleotide sequence: TGCGCCAGCAGTCCTGGTCCAGCTTCAAGCACAGATACGCAGTATTTT. Full variable domain (missing parts from reference TRBV5-1 and TRBJ2-3): KAGVTQTPRYLIKTRGQQVTLSCSPISGHRSVSWYQQTPGQGLQFLFEYFSETQRNKGNFPGRFSGRQFSNSRSEMNVSTLELGDSALYLCASSPGPASSTDTQYFGPGTRLTVL.

The chain has TRBV24-1 and TRBJ2-1; D gene unclear. In germline, CDR1 is KGHDR, CDR2 SFDVKD. The CDR3 consists of 13 residues. Trimming removed 4 bases from V and 10 bases from J, with 13 bases in between. CDR3 in amino acids: CATSDLTHSEQFF. The CDR3 DNA follows: TGTGCCACCAGTGACCTGACACATTCCGAGCAGTTCTTC.

In this sample, this clone turned up once. V gene TRBV28 combines with J gene TRBJ1-1; 9 bases are a match to TRBD1. The V gene end was trimmed by 2 bases and the J gene end by 7 bases; junction bases not matched to a gene: 11. The CDR3 consists of 16 residues. Germline V gene data show CDR1 as MDHEN and CDR2 as SYDVKM. CDR3 in DNA: TGTGCCAGCAGTTTAGAGGGGACAGGGCCTACCTATGAAGCTTTCTTT. It yields the protein CASSLEGTGPTYEAFF. The complete variable domain, with remaining parts taken from reference TRBV28 and TRBJ1-1, reads DVKVTQSSRYLVKRTGEKVFLECVQDMDHENMFWYRQDPGLGLRLIYFSYDVKMKEKGDIPEGYSVSREKKERFSLILESASTNQTSMYLCASSLEGTGPTYEAFFGQGTRLTVV.

This rearrangement joins TRBV6-5 to TRBJ1-4; tentative D call: TRBD1 (5 bases). The germline CDR1 and CDR2 sequences are MNHEY and SVGAGI. Trimming took 4 bases from V and 4 from J, leaving 10 bases between them. This CDR3 has 14 amino acids. CDR3 in DNA: TGTGCCAGCAGTTCCCGACAGCGTAATGAAAAACTGTTTTTT. As protein: CASSSRQRNEKLFF.

The chain joins TRBV6-5 to TRBJ2-7; D might be TRBD1 (5 bases). Trimming left V 6 bases short and J 5 bases short, with 8 bases between. This CDR3 contains 11 residues. CDR1 is MNHEY, CDR2 SVGAGI, per germline. The CDR3 sequence is CASRQGHEQYF. The CDR3, as DNA: TGTGCCAGCAGGCAGGGTCACGAGCAGTACTTC.

This clone has a single count. The chain has TRBV19 and TRBJ2-1, with TRBD2 matching 12 bases. Unmatched junction bases numbered 2, after V lost 3 bases and J lost 5 bases. CDR1 is LNHDA and CDR2 is SQIVND in the germline V gene (reference sequence). The CDR3 has 15 amino acids. The CDR3 loop is CASSMLAGGNNEQFF. The CDR3 nucleotides read TGTGCCAGTAGTATGCTAGCGGGAGGGAACAATGAGCAGTTCTTC.

For the CDR3, the DNA is TGTGCCAGCAGCGCCGCACGCGGCTATGGCTACACCTTC. Translated: CASSAARGYGYTF. The chain carries TRBV7-2 and TRBJ1-2; D remains unclear. Germline CDR1 reads SGHTA; CDR2 reads FQGNSA. V dropped 5 bases and J dropped 4 bases, with 11 bases sitting between them. This CDR3 has 13 residues.

The rearrangement uses TRBV7-9 and TRBJ2-1; 7 nucleotides align to TRBD2. The CDR3 has 16 amino acids. Germline CDR1 reads SEHNR; CDR2 reads FQNEAQ (reference sequence). V was clipped by 4 bases and J by 9 bases; unmatched bases: 15. The CDR3 is CASSSLARENRFEQFF. CDR3 bases: TGTGCCAGCAGCTCACTAGCGAGGGAGAATCGGTTTGAGCAGTTCTTC.

V usage is TRBV5-3 and J usage is TRBJ2-7, with 7 bases that match TRBD2. TRBV5-3 belongs to the ORF category, with a function that is uncertain. V shed 4 bases, J shed 11 bases, and the junction held 6 bases outside the gene matches. The CDR3 has 11 residues. The CDR3 loop is CARSPSLAEYF. The CDR3 nucleotides read TGTGCCAGAAGCCCGAGTCTAGCGGAGTACTTC.

The V call is TRBV7-6, the J call TRBJ1-1; TRBD1 matches 7 bases. With 5 bases clipped from V and 4 bases from J, the junction kept 10 bases outside the gene matches. The CDR3 runs to 15 residues. The germline CDR1 and CDR2 sequences are SGHVS and FNYEAQ. The CDR3 loop is CASSPGQVGSTEAFF. Written as DNA, the CDR3 is TGTGCCAGCAGCCCAGGACAGGTGGGGTCCACTGAAGCTTTCTTT.

V usage is TRBV5-4 and J usage is TRBJ2-7; no definite D call. Germline V gene data show CDR1 as SGHNT and CDR2 as YYREEE (reference sequence). The length of the CDR3 is 13 residues. V lost 0 bases and J 4 bases, leaving 8 bases between the germline ends. The CDR3 reads CASSLEGGYEQYF. In nucleotides, the CDR3 is TGTGCCAGCAGCTTGGAGGGTGGGTACGAGCAGTACTTC.